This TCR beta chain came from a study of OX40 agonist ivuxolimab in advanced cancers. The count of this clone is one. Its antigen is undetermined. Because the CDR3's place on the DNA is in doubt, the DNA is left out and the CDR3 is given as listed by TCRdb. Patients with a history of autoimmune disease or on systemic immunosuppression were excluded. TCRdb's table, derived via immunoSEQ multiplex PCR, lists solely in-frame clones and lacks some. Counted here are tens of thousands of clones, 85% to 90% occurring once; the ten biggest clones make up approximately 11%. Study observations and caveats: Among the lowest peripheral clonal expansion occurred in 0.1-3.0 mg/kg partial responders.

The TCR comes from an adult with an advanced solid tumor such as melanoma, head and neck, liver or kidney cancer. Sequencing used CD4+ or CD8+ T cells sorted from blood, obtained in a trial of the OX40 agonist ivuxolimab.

The chain's CDR3 is CAWSVVVGEGSYF. This rearrangement joins TRBV30 to TRBJ2-3; TRBD1 is the table's D call, not checked against the DNA. The CDR3 length is 13 residues, termini included. The germline gives CDR1 GTSNPN, CDR2 SVGIG (reference sequence).